One sample yielded the 28 T cell receptor beta chains listed below, sequenced in a study of post-analysis software for immune sequencing data. Incorporated into the TCR beta cDNA libraries were unique molecular identifiers, which served to reduce PCR and sequencing biases. TCRdb independently ran MiXCR on the PCR reads; one entry per CDR3 protein. Of 180,000 or so distinct CDR3 sequences listed, roughly 28% are singletons. Study conclusions and caveats: Compared with controls, patients had more of five TRBV segments, including TRBV5-6, TRBV5-1 and TRBV20-1.

For these TCRs, the target antigens are not known. The specimen sequenced was blood. The receptors shown here come from a girl under 18 with multiple sclerosis.

V is TRBV30 and J is TRBJ1-1; D is unclear. CDR1 and CDR2 from the germline V gene are GTSNPN and SVGIG (reference sequence). The CDR3 has 11 amino acids. V was clipped by 4 bases and J by 9 bases, with 12 bases between them. CDR3 DNA sequence: TGTGCCTGGAAAGGTGCGGGGAAAGCTTTCTTT. It codes for CAWKGAGKAFF.

The sample holds a few counts of this clonotype. This chain links TRBV7-8 with TRBJ2-1; D perhaps matches TRBD1 (6 bases). The length of the CDR3 is 14 residues. Trimming left V 1 base short and J 4 bases short, with 8 bases between. CDR1 is SGHVS and CDR2 is FQNEAQ in the germline V gene. The DNA for the CDR3 is TGTGCCAGCAGCTTAGTCAGGGGATACAATGAGCAGTTCTTC. Amino acids: CASSLVRGYNEQFF.

This clonotype appeared a single time. Possible read error: a much larger clone is one base away. The chain has TRBV6-5 and TRBJ1-2; possibly TRBD1 for D (6 bases). The germline CDR1 and CDR2 sequences are MNHEY and SVGAGI. The CDR3 has 12 amino acids. The CDR3 reads CASSYSTGGCTF. DNA for the CDR3: TGTGCCAGCAGTTACTCGACTGGGGGCTGCACCTTC.

The chain employs TRBV20-1 and TRBJ2-1, with D maybe TRBD2 (6 bases). Between the trimmed V and J ends, which lost 7 bases and 7 bases, there was a span of 17 bases. Germline V gives CDR1 DFQATT, CDR2 SNEGSKA (reference sequence). The CDR3 sequence is 13 residues long. The CDR3 nucleotides read TGCAGTGATGTGGAGGGAAGGGAGAATGAGCAGTTCTTC. Encoded protein: CSDVEGRENEQFF.

The rearrangement links TRBV5-1 to TRBJ2-2, with TRBD1 matching 8 bases. The germline CDR1 and CDR2 sequences are SGHRS and YFSETQ. J was trimmed by 0 bases and V by 4 bases; bases with no gene match: 8. This CDR3 spans 17 amino acids. The CDR3 nucleotides are TGCGCCAGCAGCGGACGACAGGGGAATGCGAACACCGGGGAGCTGTTTTTT. Translating it yields CASSGRQGNANTGELFF.

This clonotype was counted many times. V usage is TRBV14 and J usage is TRBJ2-7; D is unclear. The CDR3 extends over 17 amino acids. V was shortened by 3 bases and J by 5 bases, with 23 bases between the two germline ends. Germline V CDR1 and CDR2: SGHDN, FVKESK. CDR3 DNA sequence: TGTGCCAGCAGCCAGTCCGCCGTGGTGGAAGGGCAGGACGAGCAGTACTTC. Its protein product is CASSQSAVVEGQDEQYF.

This clonotype showed up many times. The chain uses TRBV6-6 and TRBJ2-3; D perhaps matches TRBD2 (5 bases). This CDR3 has 17 amino acids. Germline CDR1 MNHNY, CDR2 SVGAGI (reference sequence). Trimming took off 2 bases at V and 3 bases at J, with 18 bases between the two ends. The CDR3 region has the DNA TGTGCCAGCAGTTACCTCTGGGCGGGTGGAATGACAGATACGCAGTATTTT. Encoded protein: CASSYLWAGGMTDTQYF.

This clonotype came up a few times. The rearrangement joins TRBV6-6 to TRBJ1-5; D uncertain. Germline-derived CDR1 and CDR2 are MNHNY and SVGAGI (reference sequence). V was pared by 6 bases and J by 3 bases, with 9 bases between. This CDR3 is 13 amino acids long. The CDR3 protein is CASRDQINQPQHF. CDR3 coding DNA: TGTGCCAGCAGGGACCAGATCAATCAGCCCCAGCATTTT.

About this clonotype itself: This may stem from a read error, because a much larger clone lies one nucleotide away. J is TRBJ2-1 and V is TRBV29-1, with 8 nucleotides matching TRBD1. The CDR3 consists of 15 residues. Trimming removed 7 bases from V and 0 bases from J; junction bases left unmatched: 8. The germline gives CDR1 SQVTM, CDR2 ANQGSEA. The CDR3 spells CSEDQGASSYNEQFF. CDR3 DNA: TGCAGCGAGGACCAGGGGGCGAGCTCCTACAATGAGCAGTTCTTC.

This clonotype occurred a few times. CDR3 nucleotides: TGTGCCATCAGTGAGGGTCACCTCCAGAGTGAGCAGTACTTC. Translation: CAISEGHLQSEQYF. The chain has TRBV10-3 and TRBJ2-7; no clear D gene. The germline V gene has CDR1 ENHRY and CDR2 SYGVKD. This CDR3 has 14 amino acids. V lost 2 bases, J lost 7 bases, and 15 bases lay in between.

A word on this clonotype: This may stem from a read error, because a much larger clone lies one nucleotide away. The chain carries TRBV29-1 and TRBJ2-7; D is possibly TRBD1 or TRBD2 (5 bases each). The DNA end favors TRBJ2-5, so the J call may be wrong. CDR3 length: 13 residues. Germline V gene data show CDR1 as SQVTM and CDR2 as ANQGSEA. The CDR3 spells CSVEGPAGETQYF. CDR3 nucleotide sequence: TGCAGCGTTGAGGGACCCGCAGGGGAGACCCAGTACTTC.

This clonotype was detected many times. The chain has TRBV12-3 or TRBV12-4 and TRBJ1-2, with 7 bases lining up with TRBD1. With 3 bases clipped from V and 4 bases from J, the junction kept 8 bases outside the gene matches. CDR3 length: 15 residues. The CDR3 DNA follows: TGTGCCAGCAGTTTTACGGAGGGGGCGGGCTATGGCTACACCTTC. This codes for CASSFTEGAGYGYTF.

This clonotype was detected ten times or more. J is TRBJ2-3 and V is TRBV20-1, with D unclear. This CDR3 region has 16 residues. Germline CDR1 DFQATT, CDR2 SNEGSKA (reference sequence). V was trimmed by 0 bases and J by 2 bases, leaving 15 bases between them. CDR3 in amino acids: CSARDSTRGSTDTQYF. DNA for the CDR3: TGCAGTGCTAGAGATAGCACCCGTGGATCCACAGATACGCAGTATTTT.

This clonotype was picked up a small number of times. The genes are TRBV6-5 and TRBJ1-6; 9 positions match TRBD1. CDR3 length: 14 amino acids. Per germline, CDR1 MNHEY and CDR2 SVGAGI. With 6 bases clipped from V and 9 bases from J, the junction kept 6 bases outside the gene matches. CDR3 in DNA: TGTGCCAGCAGGGGGACAGGGCTATCTTCACCCCTCCACTTT. Translated, it gives CASRGTGLSSPLHF.

The chain recombines TRBV19 with TRBJ1-1; D gene ambiguous. Trimming cost V 3 bases and J 2 bases, with 7 bases left between them. Germline V lookup: CDR1 LNHDA, CDR2 SQIVND (reference sequence). CDR3 size: 13 residues. CDR3 sequence: CASSIWGNTEAFF. In DNA form, the CDR3 reads TGTGCCAGTAGTATTTGGGGAAACACTGAAGCTTTCTTT.

The V and J genes are TRBV7-2 and TRBJ1-2; 7 bases align to TRBD1. The V and J ends lost 6 bases and 9 bases, in that order; junction bases with no gene match: 10. The length of the CDR3 is 13 residues. Germline CDR1 SGHTA, CDR2 FQGNSA. As DNA, the CDR3 is TGTGCCAGCAGAGAGACAGGGTCCCCAAGCTACACCTTC. Translating it yields CASRETGSPSYTF.

The sample holds many counts of this clonotype. This rearrangement joins TRBV5-1 to TRBJ2-1; 13 bases match TRBD2. The length of the CDR3 is 16 residues. V was clipped by 4 bases and J by 6 bases; unmatched bases: 7. Germline lookup yields CDR1 SGHRS and CDR2 YFSETQ. The CDR3: CASSHLTSGRLNEQFF. CDR3 nucleotides: TGCGCCAGCAGCCACCTGACTAGCGGGAGGCTCAATGAGCAGTTCTTC. The variable domain in full, completed from reference TRBV5-1 and TRBJ2-1, reads KAGVTQTPRYLIKTRGQQVTLSCSPISGHRSVSWYQQTPGQGLQFLFEYFSETQRNKGNFPGRFSGRQFSNSRSEMNVSTLELGDSALYLCASSHLTSGRLNEQFFGPGTRLTVL.

In this sample, this clonotype turned up many times. V is TRBV28 and J is TRBJ2-1, with D unresolved. The CDR3 contains 15 residues. V shed 5 bases and J shed 3 bases, with 14 bases lying between them. CDR1 and CDR2 (germline): MDHEN, SYDVKM. CDR3 coding DNA: TGTGCCAGCAGTATCACCTCGGGTAGCTACAATGAGCAGTTCTTC. This encodes CASSITSGSYNEQFF.

This clonotype was counted only a few times. A much larger clonotype is one base distant, so this may be a read error. The V gene is TRBV29-1, the J gene TRBJ2-5; 7 bases are shared with TRBD1. In germline, CDR1 is SQVTM, CDR2 ANQGSEA. This CDR3 comprises 15 residues. V lost 7 bases, J lost 0 bases, and 11 bases stayed unmatched. In nucleotides, the CDR3 is TGCAGCGCGGCCACCGGACAGGCGTACCAAGAGACCCAGTACTTC. Protein product: CSAATGQAYQETQYF.

A word on this clonotype: A much larger clone sits a single nucleotide away, making a read error possible. The rearrangement uses TRBV15 and TRBJ1-5; D might be TRBD1 (6 bases). Germline V gene lookup returns CDR1 LNHNV and CDR2 YYDKDF (reference sequence). The CDR3 covers 17 residues. CDR3 sequence reads: CTTSRGPRGTRNQPQHF. The CDR3 bases are TGTACCACCAGCAGAGGTCCCAGAGGGACAAGAAATCAGCCCCAGCATTTT.

The table lists this clonotype with many counts. The V call is TRBV20-1, the J call TRBJ2-3, with 9 bases aligning to TRBD2. CDR3 length equals 11 residues. Germline lookup yields CDR1 DFQATT and CDR2 SNEGSKA (reference sequence). The V and J ends lost 8 bases and 8 bases, in that order; junction bases with no gene match: 5. CDR3 DNA sequence: TGCAGTCCTCGTAGCGGGAGTACGCAGTATTTT. This codes for CSPRSGSTQYF.

This clonotype was counted a few times. The V and J genes are TRBV2 and TRBJ2-6, with D hard to call. The germline V gene encodes CDR1 SNHLY and CDR2 FYNNEI. This CDR3 has 16 residues. V lost 3 bases to trimming and J lost 0 bases, with 9 bases between them. The CDR3 sequence is CASSDPTPSGANVLTF. Written as DNA, the CDR3 is TGTGCCAGCAGTGACCCGACACCCTCTGGGGCCAACGTCCTGACTTTC.

The chain recombines TRBV29-1 with TRBJ2-4; D remains unclear. Trimming took off 0 bases at V and 3 bases at J, with 6 bases between the two ends. Germline V gene sequence: CDR1 SQVTM, CDR2 ANQGSEA. This CDR3 spans 13 amino acids. The CDR3 spells CSVEDRVKNIQYF. The CDR3 nucleotides are TGCAGCGTTGAAGACAGAGTCAAAAACATTCAGTACTTC.

This clonotype was detected many times. This chain joins TRBV20-1 and TRBJ2-4, with 10 bases identical to TRBD1. The CDR3 contains 13 residues. V gave up 6 bases and J gave up 5 bases; unmatched junction bases: 4. Germline lookup yields CDR1 DFQATT and CDR2 SNEGSKA (reference sequence). This CDR3 reads CSARQGAENIQYF. The CDR3 DNA follows: TGCAGTGCAAGACAGGGGGCCGAAAACATTCAGTACTTC.

Concerning this clonotype: It may be a read error: a sequence one base away is much more abundant. This chain connects TRBV29-1 to TRBJ2-3; D perhaps matches TRBD2 (6 bases). The germline CDR1 and CDR2 sequences are SQVTM and ANQGSEA. This CDR3 region has 12 residues. DNA for the CDR3: TGCAGCGTTGGGGAGGACACAGTTACGCAGTATTTT. Translating it yields CSVGEDTVTQYF.

The rearrangement joins TRBV20-1 to TRBJ2-1, with a possible D match to TRBD2 (6 bases). This CDR3 has 14 amino acids. In germline, CDR1 is DFQATT, CDR2 SNEGSKA (reference sequence). Trimming cost V 0 bases and J 6 bases, with 12 bases left between them. This CDR3 is CSARDAIGGNEQFF. Written as DNA, the CDR3 is TGCAGTGCTAGAGATGCAATCGGGGGCAATGAGCAGTTCTTC.

The table lists this clonotype with a few counts. This sequence joins TRBV7-9 and TRBJ2-5; tentatively, D is TRBD2 (5 bases). Trimming removed 5 bases at V and 5 bases at J, with 15 bases between. This CDR3 region has 14 residues. Germline CDR1 SEHNR, CDR2 FQNEAQ (reference sequence). This chain's CDR3 is CASSTGLVVETQYF. The CDR3 nucleotides are TGTGCCAGCAGCACCGGACTCGTGGTGGAGACCCAGTACTTC.

This clonotype has at least ten counts. V is TRBV5-1 and J is TRBJ1-2, with 7 positions matching TRBD1. V was clipped by 3 bases and J by 6 bases; unmatched bases: 11. The CDR3 spans 15 residues. Germline V gene data show CDR1 as SGHRS and CDR2 as YFSETQ. CDR3 sequence: CASSSRQGGVDGYTF. The CDR3 bases are TGCGCCAGCAGCTCTCGACAGGGCGGCGTTGATGGCTACACCTTC.